The 7 T cell receptor beta chains reported below all come from one sample, sequenced in a study of shared clonotypes between healthy human individuals. Repertoires were generated with immunoSEQ multiplex PCR, while TCRdb's copy carries only in-frame clones and drops some. The table includes approximately 640,000 clones, around 72% detected once. Sample: memory CD4+ T cells sorted from blood. Subset denoted: CD45RA-negative fraction. The receptors were sampled from a woman in her twenties or thirties in good health.

This sequence joins TRBV7-9 and TRBJ2-3; 10 bases map to TRBD2. Looked up from germline, CDR1 is SEHNR and CDR2 is FQNEAQ (reference sequence). The CDR3 contains 15 residues. Trimming removed 5 bases from V and 2 bases from J; junction bases left unmatched: 4. The CDR3 DNA sequence: TGTGCCAGCAGCGCAGGGACTAGCGCCACAGATACGCAGTATTTT. Its protein product is CASSAGTSATDTQYF. The whole variable domain, remainder taken from reference TRBV7-9 and TRBJ2-3, is DTGVSQNPRHKITKRGQNVTFRCDPISEHNRLYWYRQTLGQGPEFLTYFQNEAQLEKSRLLSDRFSAERPKGSFSTLEIQRTEQGDSAMYLCASSAGTSATDTQYFGPGTRLTVL.

This chain connects TRBV7-2 to TRBJ2-1; D possibly corresponds to TRBD2 (5 bases). The CDR3 length is 15 residues. V was trimmed by 5 bases and J by 5 bases, leaving 16 bases between them. Germline V gene data show CDR1 as SGHTA and CDR2 as FQGNSA. DNA for the CDR3: TGTGCCAGCAGCAATCTAGCCCTCCTTGACAATGAGCAGTTCTTC. It translates to CASSNLALLDNEQFF.

The rearrangement joins TRBV6-5 to TRBJ1-2; D ambiguous. The germline gives CDR1 MNHEY, CDR2 SVGAGI. V was shortened by 2 bases and J by 2 bases, with 6 bases between the two germline ends. CDR3 length: 13 residues. CDR3 nucleotides: TGTGCCAGCAGTTACGAGGTGAACTATGGCTACACCTTC. This gives the protein CASSYEVNYGYTF.

In its sample, this clone was seen a few times. This rearrangement joins TRBV28 to TRBJ1-2; D not certain. Germline loops: CDR1 MDHEN, CDR2 SYDVKM. Deletions cut 2 bases from V and 4 bases from J, with 11 bases between. The CDR3 has 14 residues. CDR3 sequence: CASSLGGRAYGYTF. CDR3 DNA sequence: TGTGCCAGCAGTTTAGGAGGTCGAGCCTATGGCTACACCTTC.

The chain links TRBV6-1 to TRBJ2-1, with D perhaps TRBD1 (6 bases). V lost 6 bases to trimming and J lost 1 base, with 13 bases between them. Germline CDR1 is MNHNS and CDR2 is SASEGT. This CDR3 is built from 15 residues. CDR3 in amino acids: CASREQGRSYNEQFF. CDR3 coding DNA: TGTGCCAGCAGAGAACAGGGCCGATCCTACAATGAGCAGTTCTTC.

This clone came up a few times. J is TRBJ2-1 and V is TRBV7-9, with D unclear. Germline V gene data show CDR1 as SEHNR and CDR2 as FQNEAQ (reference sequence). The CDR3 length is 11 residues. Trimming cost V 5 bases and J 10 bases, with 9 bases left between them. CDR3 in amino acids: CASSTRREQFF. The DNA of the CDR3 is TGTGCCAGCAGCACACGACGAGAGCAGTTCTTC.

CDR3 residues: CASSFRESADTQYF. The CDR3 nucleotides are TGTGCCAGCAGCTTTAGGGAAAGTGCAGATACGCAGTATTTT. This sequence joins TRBV5-6 and TRBJ2-3; D not resolved. Trimming removed 2 bases at V and 4 bases at J, with 11 bases between. This CDR3 has 14 amino acids. Germline values: CDR1 SGHDT, CDR2 YYEEEE.